Sequencing of this TCR beta chain was carried out in a study of CD8 T cells in Susac syndrome. This CDR3 has 16 residues. V was shortened by 1 base and J by 5 bases, with 17 bases between the two germline ends. Germline CDR1 reads SGHAT; CDR2 reads FQNNGV. Reverse transcription of about 0.45 to 1 ug RNA was performed with random hexamers. TCRdb reanalysed the immunoSEQ multiplex PCR reads using MiXCR and keeps one entry per CDR3 protein. Among over 150,000 distinct CDR3 sequences listed, roughly 95% were seen once. Sequenced sample: CD4+ T cells from PBMCs. V and J are TRBV11-2 and TRBJ2-5; TRBD1 might be the D (5 bases). This clonotype was obtained from a human donor with Susac syndrome. In DNA form, the CDR3 reads TGTGCCAGCAGCTTAGGTTCAGGGCCCGTCGGGGAGACCCAGTACTTC. Its translation is CASSLGSGPVGETQYF.